This is a list of T cell receptor beta chains from one sample in a study of T cell repertoires in cytomegalovirus infection. No antigen has been identified for these receptors. Each CDR3 protein gets one entry after TCRdb re-called the reads with MiXCR. The sample includes about 700,000 distinct CDR3 sequences, about 30% seen only once; the top ten take approximately 18%. Specimen: cultured PBMCs, collected from culture after CMV antigen stimulation. These TCRs come from a human donor in good health (CMV status not recorded). Some clones in this sample may be carry-over from other donors' samples. CDR3s include the opening cysteine and the closing phenylalanine or tryptophan. A D gene is named only where the DNA matches it firmly. Not all rows give a size; the values are once, few, many and, for expanded clones, a class.

abundance: -; j_gene: TRBJ1-5; d_gene: -; v_gene: TRBV12-3/TRBV12-4; CDR3nt: TGTGCCAGCAGACGCGGGACCGCCGGGGGTAGCAATCAGCCCCAGCATTTT; CDR3aa: CASRRGTAGGSNQPQHF
abundance: few; j_gene: TRBJ1-2; d_gene: TRBD1; v_gene: TRBV6-1; CDR3nt: TGTGCCAGCAGCGGGACAGGGCAAGGCTACACCTTC; CDR3aa: CASSGTGQGYTF
abundance: -; j_gene: TRBJ2-5; d_gene: TRBD1; v_gene: TRBV6-5; CDR3nt: TGTGCCAGCAGTTACCCCTCACAGGGGGAAGAGACCCAGTACTTC; CDR3aa: CASSYPSQGEETQYF
abundance: few; j_gene: TRBJ1-5; d_gene: -; v_gene: TRBV7-9; CDR3nt: TGTGCCAGCAGCGCCGATTTCACTCAGCCCCAGCATTTT; CDR3aa: CASSADFTQPQHF
abundance: -; j_gene: TRBJ2-6; d_gene: -; v_gene: TRBV29-1; CDR3nt: TGCAGCGCTTCGGAGAGTGGGGCCAACGTCCTGACTTTC; CDR3aa: CSASESGANVLTF
abundance: -; j_gene: TRBJ2-3; d_gene: TRBD2; v_gene: TRBV7-8; CDR3nt: TGTGCCAGCAGCCTCATAGCGGGGGGCTTAACAGCAGATACGCAGTATTTT; CDR3aa: CASSLIAGGLTADTQYF
abundance: -; j_gene: TRBJ2-2; d_gene: TRBD2; v_gene: TRBV9; CDR3nt: TGTGCCAGCAGCGCCCTGAGCGGGAGGGAGGAGCTGTTTTTT; CDR3aa: CASSALSGREELFF
abundance: few; j_gene: TRBJ2-3; d_gene: -; v_gene: TRBV6-1; CDR3nt: TGTGCCAGCAGTGAAGTGCCAGGGATAGATACGCAGTATTTT; CDR3aa: CASSEVPGIDTQYF
abundance: many; j_gene: TRBJ1-4; d_gene: -; v_gene: TRBV7-9; CDR3nt: TGTGCCAGCAGCAATATCTACAGGGCCAAAAATGAAAAACTGTTTTTT; CDR3aa: CASSNIYRAKNEKLFF
abundance: few; j_gene: TRBJ2-7; d_gene: -; v_gene: TRBV7-6; CDR3nt: TGTGCCAGCAGCTTATATGGGCGCGACGAGCAGTACTTC; CDR3aa: CASSLYGRDEQYF
abundance: -; j_gene: TRBJ2-2; d_gene: -; v_gene: TRBV2; CDR3nt: TGTGCCAGCACCGGGAGATACACCGGGGAGCTGTTTTTT; CDR3aa: CASTGRYTGELFF
abundance: -; j_gene: TRBJ1-4; d_gene: -; v_gene: TRBV7-6; CDR3nt: TGTGCCAGCACCCCCTGGGACACTTATGAAAAACTGTTTTTT; CDR3aa: CASTPWDTYEKLFF
abundance: many; j_gene: TRBJ2-7; d_gene: TRBD1; v_gene: TRBV4-1; CDR3nt: TGCGCCAGCAGCCAAGATGTTTCGGGACAGCTGTCCTACGAGCAGTACTTC; CDR3aa: CASSQDVSGQLSYEQYF
abundance: -; j_gene: TRBJ2-3; d_gene: -; v_gene: TRBV6-5; CDR3nt: TGTGCCAGCAGCTTCACCTCGCCGCAGTATTTT; CDR3aa: CASSFTSPQYF
abundance: few; j_gene: TRBJ2-7; d_gene: -; v_gene: TRBV7-2; CDR3nt: TGTGCCAGCAGCTTAGTGCGGGAAGGGGAGCAGTACTTC; CDR3aa: CASSLVREGEQYF
abundance: -; j_gene: TRBJ1-2; d_gene: -; v_gene: TRBV19; CDR3nt: TGTGCCAGTACCGTAGTGTGGCAGTCCTATGGCTACACCTTC; CDR3aa: CASTVVWQSYGYTF
abundance: -; j_gene: TRBJ2-6; d_gene: TRBD2; v_gene: TRBV7-2; CDR3nt: TGTGCCAGCAGCTTGACCGGGACTAGTACTTCTGGGGCCAACGTCCTGACTTTC; CDR3aa: CASSLTGTSTSGANVLTF